This is a list of T cell receptor beta chains from one sample in a study of vaccination and CD4 T cells after COVID-19. TCRdb independently ran MiXCR on the PCR reads; one entry per CDR3 protein. Of fewer than 25,000 distinct CDR3 sequences detected, over 45% appear once; the ten largest clones hold about 4%. No antigen has been assigned to these receptors. Sequencing was done on a sample of CD4+ T cells from blood, cultured in vitro. The origin of the receptors is a human donor who had recovered from COVID-19. The CDR3 runs from the conserved cysteine through the conserved F or W. The order of the fields is J gene, V gene, CDR3 protein.

J gene: TRBJ2-2
V gene: TRBV20-1
CDR3 protein: CSARVQGGSGELFF

J gene: TRBJ1-3
V gene: TRBV6-1
CDR3 protein: CASSGTGWNTIYF

J gene: TRBJ2-1
V gene: TRBV7-9
CDR3 protein: CASSLVSGGRLGDYNEQFF

J gene: TRBJ2-4
V gene: TRBV7-9
CDR3 protein: CASSPIQGVGVQYF

J gene: TRBJ2-5
V gene: TRBV24-1
CDR3 protein: CATSEETGEAQYF

J gene: TRBJ1-6
V gene: TRBV20-1
CDR3 protein: CSARDTGYNSPLHF

J gene: TRBJ2-2
V gene: TRBV20-1
CDR3 protein: CSARGGGLADTGELFF

J gene: TRBJ2-1
V gene: TRBV12-3/TRBV12-4
CDR3 protein: CASRTLLAGAYNEQFF

J gene: TRBJ2-7
V gene: TRBV6-2/TRBV6-3
CDR3 protein: CASNGRPGTSHEQYF

J gene: TRBJ1-6
V gene: TRBV19
CDR3 protein: CASAGAKANSPLHF

J gene: TRBJ1-6
V gene: TRBV12-5
CDR3 protein: CASGLPGGGSPLHF

J gene: TRBJ1-1
V gene: TRBV5-4
CDR3 protein: CASGTEILGTEAFF

J gene: TRBJ1-6
V gene: TRBV5-5
CDR3 protein: CASSLTGALHNSPLHF

J gene: TRBJ1-2
V gene: TRBV18
CDR3 protein: CASSPDHDRGYTF

J gene: TRBJ1-3
V gene: TRBV12-3/TRBV12-4
CDR3 protein: CASSFQGSGNTIYF

J gene: TRBJ2-1
V gene: TRBV27
CDR3 protein: CASSSAMDHPYNEQFF

J gene: TRBJ1-2
V gene: TRBV12-3/TRBV12-4
CDR3 protein: CASSPDSVNYGYTF

J gene: TRBJ2-1
V gene: TRBV27
CDR3 protein: CASSLAWLANPRSYNEQFF

J gene: TRBJ2-7
V gene: TRBV10-3
CDR3 protein: CAISSPRDVSEQYF

J gene: TRBJ1-2
V gene: TRBV6-1
CDR3 protein: CASIFRGPYGYTF

J gene: TRBJ2-5
V gene: TRBV2
CDR3 protein: CASSREGQVQETQYF

J gene: TRBJ1-2
V gene: TRBV4-3
CDR3 protein: CASSQYRAKGYGYTF

J gene: -
V gene: TRBV27
CDR3 protein: CASSSTGTYYEQYF

J gene: TRBJ2-3
V gene: TRBV20-1
CDR3 protein: CSAFSGSMDTQYF

J gene: TRBJ1-2
V gene: TRBV6-1
CDR3 protein: CASSDRAANGYTF

J gene: TRBJ1-2
V gene: TRBV19
CDR3 protein: CASSIRPTGLRISYGLTF

J gene: TRBJ2-7
V gene: TRBV20-1
CDR3 protein: CSAIPFSYEQYF

J gene: TRBJ1-3
V gene: TRBV21-1
CDR3 protein: CASSVRSGLSSGNTIYF

J gene: TRBJ1-2
V gene: TRBV7-9
CDR3 protein: CASSLLRDYGYTF

J gene: TRBJ2-1
V gene: TRBV6-5
CDR3 protein: CASSYWGSAVYNEQFF

J gene: TRBJ1-2
V gene: TRBV6-2/TRBV6-3
CDR3 protein: CASSVDRGSFYGYTF